This T cell receptor beta chain derives from a study of CD8 T cells in ankylosing spondylitis. Study results and limitations: Disease-linked clones were found to be CD8+ and relatively rare in peripheral blood. Matched ankylosing spondylitis synovial fluid reportedly contained a significantly enriched population of disease-linked clones. It appeared that ankylosing spondylitis blood was characterized by a TCR beta motif of fewer than ten highly homologous variants.

Quantitative 5'-RACE with molecular barcodes was used to make the TCR beta libraries. TCRdb processed the 5' RACE reads anew with MiXCR; each CDR3 protein has one entry. This sample carries approximately 69,000 distinct CDR3 sequences, under 5.5% of them seen once, and the ten largest clones take 2% to 2.5%. Germline V lookup: CDR1 DFQATT, CDR2 SNEGSKA (reference sequence). The CDR3 extends over 17 amino acids. V lost 6 bases, J lost 2 bases, and 13 bases stayed unmatched. To note about this clonotype: Antigen specificity is unknown.

The V and J genes are TRBV20-1 and TRBJ2-1; 10 bases are a match to TRBD2. Source material: blood, either unsorted or a sorted T cell fraction (not recorded which). The sequence derives from a male donor with ankylosing spondylitis or in good health (not recorded which). This chain's CDR3 is CSAAPISSGGPYNEQFF. CDR3 DNA: TGCAGTGCCGCCCCGATTAGTAGCGGGGGGCCCTACAATGAGCAGTTCTTC.